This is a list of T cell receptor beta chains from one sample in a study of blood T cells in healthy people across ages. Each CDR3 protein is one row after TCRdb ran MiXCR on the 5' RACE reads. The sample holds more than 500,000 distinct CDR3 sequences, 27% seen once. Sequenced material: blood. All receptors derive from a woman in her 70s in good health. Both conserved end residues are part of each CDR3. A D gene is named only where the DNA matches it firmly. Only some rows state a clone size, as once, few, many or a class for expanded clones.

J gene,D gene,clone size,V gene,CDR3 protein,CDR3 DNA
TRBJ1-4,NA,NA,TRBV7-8,CASTTSAGEINEKLFF,TGTGCCAGCACCACATCTGCCGGGGAGATTAATGAAAAACTGTTTTTT
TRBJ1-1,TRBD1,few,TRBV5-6,CASSYVEDRAMNTEAFF,TGTGCCAGCAGTTACGTGGAGGACAGGGCTATGAACACTGAAGCTTTCTTT
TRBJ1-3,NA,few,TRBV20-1,CSARDLSSGNTIYF,TGCAGTGCTAGAGATCTCAGCTCTGGAAACACCATATATTTT
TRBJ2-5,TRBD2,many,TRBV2,CASRLSSGGQETQYF,TGTGCCAGCAGGTTGAGTAGCGGGGGTCAAGAGACCCAGTACTTC
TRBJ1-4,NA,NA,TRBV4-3,CASSHREYRDNNEKLFF,TGCGCCAGCAGCCACAGGGAGTACCGGGATAATAATGAAAAACTGTTTTTT
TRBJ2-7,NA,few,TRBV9,CASSVSPSYEQYF,TGTGCCAGCAGCGTCTCCCCCTCCTACGAGCAGTACTTC
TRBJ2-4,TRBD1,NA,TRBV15,CATSSSIQGAKNIQYF,TGTGCCACCAGCAGTAGTATACAGGGGGCCAAAAACATTCAGTACTTC
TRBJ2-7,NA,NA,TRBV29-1,CSVDNSYEQYF,TGCAGCGTTGACAACTCCTACGAGCAGTACTTC
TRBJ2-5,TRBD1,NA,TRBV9,CASSTRQGRGETQYF,TGTGCCAGCAGCACCCGACAGGGCAGAGGGGAGACCCAGTACTTC
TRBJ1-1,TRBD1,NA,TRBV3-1,CASSPWTGPNTEAFF,TGTGCCAGCAGCCCCTGGACAGGGCCGAACACTGAAGCTTTCTTT
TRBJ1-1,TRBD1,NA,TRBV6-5,CASSSWGQGSGTEAFF,TGTGCCAGCAGTTCCTGGGGACAGGGGTCGGGCACTGAAGCTTTCTTT
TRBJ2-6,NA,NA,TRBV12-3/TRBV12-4,CASSSTGQVGVLTF,TGTGCCAGCAGTTCGACAGGTCAGGTCGGCGTCCTGACTTTC
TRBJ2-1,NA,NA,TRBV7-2,CASSAMELNEQFF,TGTGCCAGCAGCGCCATGGAGCTTAATGAGCAGTTCTTC
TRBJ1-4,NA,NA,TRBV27,CTSSLWAATNEKLFF,TGTACCAGCAGTTTATGGGCAGCAACTAATGAAAAACTGTTTTTT
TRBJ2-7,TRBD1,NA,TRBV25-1,CASSDSGGPYEQYF,TGTGCCAGCAGTGACTCAGGGGGCCCCTACGAGCAGTACTTC
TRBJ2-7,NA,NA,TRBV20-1,CSALLGRGYEQYF,TGCAGTGCTCTGTTGGGCAGGGGTTACGAGCAGTACTTC
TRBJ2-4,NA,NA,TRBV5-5,CASSLGTVGDIQYF,TGTGCCAGCAGCTTGGGGACAGTAGGGGACATTCAGTACTTC
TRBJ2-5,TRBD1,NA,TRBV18,CASSFNRGRGDQETQYF,TGTGCCAGCTCATTCAACAGGGGGCGGGGAGACCAAGAGACCCAGTACTTC
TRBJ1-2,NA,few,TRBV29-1,CSVVGRGNYGYTF,TGCAGCGTTGTTGGGAGGGGGAACTATGGCTACACCTTC
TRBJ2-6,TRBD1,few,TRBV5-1,CASSFGTGPGANVLTF,TGCGCCAGCAGCTTTGGGACAGGGCCTGGGGCCAACGTCCTGACTTTC
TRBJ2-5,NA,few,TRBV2,CASASERETQYF,TGTGCCAGCGCTAGCGAAAGGGAGACCCAGTACTTC
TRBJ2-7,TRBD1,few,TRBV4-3,CASSQMPGQGVGVRDF,TGCGCCAGCAGCCAGATGCCGGGACAGGGTGTAGGGGTTCGGGACTTC
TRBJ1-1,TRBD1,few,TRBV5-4,CASSSGTGLPEAFF,TGTGCCAGCAGCTCCGGGACAGGGCTACCTGAAGCTTTCTTT
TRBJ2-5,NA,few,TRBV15,CATSRDVGSEQCF,TGTGCCACCAGCAGAGATGTGGGTTCCGAGCAGTGCTTC
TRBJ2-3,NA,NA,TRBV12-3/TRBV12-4,CASRARTSTDTQYF,TGTGCCAGCAGGGCACGCACTAGCACAGATACGCAGTATTTT
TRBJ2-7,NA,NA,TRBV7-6,CASSHGVSSYEQYF,TGTGCCAGCTCTCACGGGGTCAGCTCCTACGAGCAGTACTTC
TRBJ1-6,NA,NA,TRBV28,CASSLLSDSPLHF,TGTGCCAGCAGTTTATTGTCAGATTCACCCCTCCACTTT
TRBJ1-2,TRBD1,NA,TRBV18,CASSWTGVFDYGYTF,TGTGCCAGCTCATGGACAGGGGTCTTTGACTATGGCTACACCTTC
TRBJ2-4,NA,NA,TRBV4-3,CASSQDLKGNIQYF,TGCGCCAGCAGCCAAGATCTTAAGGGGAACATTCAGTACTTC
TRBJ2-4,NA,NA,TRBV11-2,CASSLDGQGIQYF,TGTGCCAGCAGCTTAGACGGCCAGGGCATTCAGTACTTC
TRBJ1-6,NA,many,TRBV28,CASNNYRASPLHF,TGTGCCAGCAACAACTACAGGGCTTCACCCCTCCACTTT
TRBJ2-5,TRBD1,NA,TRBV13,CASSLGQGNPGEQYF,TGTGCCAGCAGCTTAGGACAGGGGAACCCAGGGGAGCAGTACTTC
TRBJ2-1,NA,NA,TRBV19,CASSIRNLNEQFF,TGTGCCAGTAGTATACGAAACCTGAATGAGCAGTTCTTC
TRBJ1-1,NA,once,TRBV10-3,CASSYGTQNTEAFF,TGTGCCAGCAGTTATGGGACACAGAACACTGAAGCTTTCTTT
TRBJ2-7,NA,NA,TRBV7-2,CASSLDRASGTYEQYF,TGTGCCAGCAGCTTAGACAGGGCTAGCGGAACCTACGAGCAGTACTTC
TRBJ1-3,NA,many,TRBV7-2,CASSLSENTIYF,TGTGCCAGCAGCTTAAGCGAAAACACCATATATTTT
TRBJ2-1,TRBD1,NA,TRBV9,CASSWGQHRGNEQFF,TGTGCCAGCAGCTGGGGACAGCACCGTGGGAATGAGCAGTTCTTC
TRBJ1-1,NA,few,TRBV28,CASSFGGAPRAFF,TGTGCCAGCAGTTTTGGAGGGGCCCCCAGGGCTTTCTTT
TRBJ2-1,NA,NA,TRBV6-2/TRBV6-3,CASSALDSGAQFF,TGTGCCAGCAGTGCCCTGGACTCGGGGGCCCAGTTCTTC
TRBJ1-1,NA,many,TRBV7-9,CASSSQGARTEAFF,TGTGCCAGCAGCTCACAAGGGGCGCGCACTGAAGCTTTCTTT
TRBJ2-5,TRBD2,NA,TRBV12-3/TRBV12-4,CASSLWTSGVRGTQYF,TGTGCCAGCAGCCTATGGACTAGCGGGGTTCGGGGGACCCAGTACTTC
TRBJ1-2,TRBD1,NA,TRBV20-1,CSTTGGNYGYTF,TGCAGTACGACAGGGGGGAACTATGGCTACACCTTC
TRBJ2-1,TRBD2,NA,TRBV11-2,CASSLGLAPGGGNEQFF,TGTGCCAGCAGCTTAGGACTAGCCCCGGGAGGGGGCAATGAGCAGTTCTTC
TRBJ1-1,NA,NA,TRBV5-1,CASSLDRASTEAFF,TGCGCCAGCAGCTTGGACAGGGCGAGCACTGAAGCTTTCTTT
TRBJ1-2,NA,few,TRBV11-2,CASSSGDYGYTF,TGTGCCAGCAGCTCCGGGGACTATGGCTACACCTTC